This TCR beta chain appears in the sequencing data of a study of cytomegalovirus exposure and HLA in healthy donors. Germline V gene data show CDR1 as SGHAT and CDR2 as FQNNGV. The V segment lost 2 bases and the J segment 1 base; nucleotides outside the gene matches: 8. The length of the CDR3 is 16 residues. The PCR used 60 Vbeta and 13 Jbeta primers. Here immunoSEQ multiplex PCR was the method, and the copy in TCRdb shows in-frame clones only, minus some. The sample shows over 100,000 clones, and 6.8% sits with its ten largest clones. General study findings and limits: A later analysis found common viral pathogens apparently linked to several of the most significant clusters. Analysis performed later found 16,951 TCR beta sequences associated with HLA alleles at 0.05 false discovery rate.

A word on this clone: Its antigen is currently unknown.

The receptor was isolated from a man aged 35 to 55 in good health and CMV-seropositive. V usage is TRBV11-2 and J usage is TRBJ2-7; TRBD1 aligns across 7 bases. The sample taken for sequencing was PBMCs. The CDR3 spells CASSLSQNRGSYEQYF. The CDR3 DNA follows: TGTGCCAGCAGCTTATCCCAAAACAGGGGATCCTACGAGCAGTACTTC.